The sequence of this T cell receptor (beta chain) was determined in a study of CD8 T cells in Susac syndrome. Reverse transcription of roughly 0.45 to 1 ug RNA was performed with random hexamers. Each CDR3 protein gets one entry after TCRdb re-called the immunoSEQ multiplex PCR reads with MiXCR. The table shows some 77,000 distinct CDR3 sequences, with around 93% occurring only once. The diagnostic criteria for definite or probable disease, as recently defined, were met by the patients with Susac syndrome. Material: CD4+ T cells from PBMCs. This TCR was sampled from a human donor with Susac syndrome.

CDR3 DNA sequence: TGTGCCAGCAGCCCCAATAACTATGGCTACACCTTC. Amino acid sequence: CASSPNNYGYTF. The chain joins TRBV7-2 to TRBJ1-2; unclear D gene. This CDR3 contains 12 residues. Trimming stripped 5 bases from V and 1 base from J, with 5 bases between. Looked up from germline, CDR1 is SGHTA and CDR2 is FQGNSA.